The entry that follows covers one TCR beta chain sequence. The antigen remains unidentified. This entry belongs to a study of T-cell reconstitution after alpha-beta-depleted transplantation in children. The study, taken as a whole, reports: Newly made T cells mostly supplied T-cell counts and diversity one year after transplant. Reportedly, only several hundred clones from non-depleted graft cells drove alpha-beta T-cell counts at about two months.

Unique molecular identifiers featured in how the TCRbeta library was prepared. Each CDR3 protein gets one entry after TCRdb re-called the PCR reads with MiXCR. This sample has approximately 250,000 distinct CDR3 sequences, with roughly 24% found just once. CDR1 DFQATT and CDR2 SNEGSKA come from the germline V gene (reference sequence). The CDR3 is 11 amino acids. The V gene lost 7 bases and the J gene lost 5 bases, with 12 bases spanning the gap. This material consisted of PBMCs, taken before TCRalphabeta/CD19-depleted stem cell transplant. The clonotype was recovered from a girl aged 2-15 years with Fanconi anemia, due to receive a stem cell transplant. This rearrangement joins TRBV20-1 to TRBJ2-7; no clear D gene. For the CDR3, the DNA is TGCAGTGTTGGGTCGTGGGACGAGCAGTACTTC. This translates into CSVGSWDEQYF.